The present TCR beta chain was sequenced within a study of T-cell reconstitution after alpha-beta-depleted transplantation in children. In its sample, this clonotype was seen a few times. This sequence may be a read error, since a much larger clone differs from it by one base. The TCRbeta library incorporated unique molecular identifiers. MiXCR was run by TCRdb on the PCR reads, yielding one entry per CDR3 protein. The sample comprises about 480,000 distinct CDR3 sequences, around 13% of which are singletons, and about 5.6% rests with the top ten. The CDR3 is 13 amino acids. The V gene lost 3 bases and the J gene lost 2 bases, with 7 bases spanning the gap.

V usage is TRBV12-3 or TRBV12-4 and J usage is TRBJ1-2; TRBD1 is a possible D gene (5 bases). The sequences come from PBMCs from the stem cell graft donor, collected from the stem cell graft. The receptor comes from a human donor who donated a stem cell graft to a child with combined immunodeficiency. DNA of the CDR3: TGTGCCAGCAGTTTTCCAGGGAACTATGGCTACACCTTC. Its translation: CASSFPGNYGYTF.